These 9 T cell receptor beta chains were sequenced from one sample in a study of post-analysis software for immune sequencing data. cDNA libraries of TCR beta carried unique molecular identifiers. Each CDR3 protein is one row after TCRdb ran MiXCR on the PCR reads. The profile shows about 430,000 distinct CDR3 sequences, 30% to 45% of them singletons. Their specific antigens are unknown. Study outcomes and limitations: Four or five TRBV segments (TRBV5-6, TRBV5-1 and TRBV20-1 among them) occurred more frequently in patients than in controls.

The sequenced material came from blood. These receptors were taken from a girl aged 2 to 10 with multiple sclerosis.

The chain couples TRBV5-1 to TRBJ2-1; no clear D gene. V was trimmed by 3 bases and J by 7 bases, leaving 20 bases between them. CDR3 length: 16 amino acids. Germline V gives CDR1 SGHRS, CDR2 YFSETQ. The CDR3 nucleotides are TGCGCCAGCAGCTCTGCAGGCTTCTCTCTTTCGAATGAGCAGTTCTTC. Translation gives CASSSAGFSLSNEQFF.

The chain uses TRBV19 and TRBJ2-1; D unresolved. Germline CDR1 and CDR2: LNHDA and SQIVND (reference sequence). The germline V and J ends were trimmed by 9 bases and 0 bases, with 12 bases remaining between them. The CDR3 runs 14 residues. CDR3 loop: CASQVRSSYNEQFF. The CDR3 DNA follows: TGTGCCAGCCAAGTGCGAAGCTCCTACAATGAGCAGTTCTTC.

This clonotype was found a few times. The rearrangement links TRBV12-3 or TRBV12-4 to TRBJ2-1; possibly TRBD1 or TRBD2 for D (5 bases each). The CDR3 contains 13 residues. The germline V and J ends were trimmed by 4 bases and 9 bases, with 13 bases remaining between them. The CDR3 reads CASSSRDAGEQFF. The DNA for the CDR3 is TGTGCCAGCAGTTCTAGGGACGCGGGTGAGCAGTTCTTC.

The rearrangement joins TRBV7-9 to TRBJ2-7, with D possibly TRBD1 on 6 matching bases. This CDR3 has 16 residues. Trimming shortened V by 6 bases and J by 3 bases, and 21 bases separated the two germline ends. Germline-derived CDR1 and CDR2 are SEHNR and FQNEAQ (reference sequence). The CDR3 reads CASSVGRQGRFYEQYF. Written as DNA, the CDR3 is TGTGCCAGCAGTGTCGGACGGCAGGGGCGGTTCTACGAGCAGTACTTC.

CDR3 amino acids: CASSPIWGNTEAFF. DNA for the CDR3: TGTGCCAGCAGTCCTATTTGGGGGAACACTGAAGCTTTCTTT. The chain couples TRBV6-5 to TRBJ1-1; D unclear. Germline V lookup: CDR1 MNHEY, CDR2 SVGAGI. V was shortened by 5 bases and J by 1 base, with 11 bases between the two germline ends. The CDR3 has 14 residues.

The chain combines TRBV12-3 or TRBV12-4 with TRBJ2-1, with D possibly TRBD1 on 5 matching bases. The V end was cut by 9 bases, the J end by 10 bases, with 19 bases between. The CDR3 is made up of 13 amino acids. CDR3 protein: CASTQGRSTEQFF. The DNA of the CDR3 is TGTGCCAGTACCCAGGGTCGGTCGACCGAGCAGTTCTTC.

This chain connects TRBV12-5 to TRBJ1-1; D call uncertain. Trimming shortened V by 7 bases and J by 1 base, and 13 bases separated the two germline ends. There are 14 residues in the CDR3. Germline CDR1 reads LGHNT; CDR2 reads FRNRAP. CDR3 DNA sequence: TGTGCTAGTGTTATACCGTACGCGAACACTGAAGCTTTCTTT. Translation: CASVIPYANTEAFF.

This clonotype was counted only a few times. The gene calls are TRBV20-1 and TRBJ2-5; TRBD2 matches 10 bases. TRBJ2-7 matches the DNA end more closely, so the J call is doubtful. The CDR3 is 17 amino acids. Germline V CDR1 and CDR2: DFQATT, SNEGSKA (reference sequence). The CDR3 protein is CSARLAGVHSPNGEQYF. The CDR3 bases are TGCAGTGCTAGACTAGCGGGAGTGCATAGCCCGAATGGCGAGCAGTACTTC.

This clonotype was counted once. The junction does not match germline at one end; this may be a read error. V gene TRBV29-1 combines with J gene TRBJ2-1; 9 positions agree with TRBD2. Per the germline V gene, CDR1 is SQVTM and CDR2 is ANQGSEA. CDR3 length: 16 residues. This CDR3 reads CSVEDLSGSLYNGQFF. In DNA form, the CDR3 reads TGCAGCGTTGAAGATCTTAGCGGGAGTCTGTACAATGGGCAGTTCTTC.